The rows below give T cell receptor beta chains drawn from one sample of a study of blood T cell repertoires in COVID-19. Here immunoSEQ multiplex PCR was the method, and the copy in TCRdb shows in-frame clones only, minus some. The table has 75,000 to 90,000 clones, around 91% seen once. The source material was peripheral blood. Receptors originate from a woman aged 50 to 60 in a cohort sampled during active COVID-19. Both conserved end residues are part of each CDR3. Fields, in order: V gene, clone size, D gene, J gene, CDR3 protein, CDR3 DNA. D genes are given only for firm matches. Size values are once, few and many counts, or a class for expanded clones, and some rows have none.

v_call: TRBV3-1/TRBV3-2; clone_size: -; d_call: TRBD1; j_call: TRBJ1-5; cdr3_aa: CASSSHRGHEPQHF; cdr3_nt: TGTGCCAGCAGCAGCCACAGGGGCCATGAGCCCCAGCATTTT
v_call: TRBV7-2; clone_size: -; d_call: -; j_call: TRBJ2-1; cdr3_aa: CASRLATTDYNEQFF; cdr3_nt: TGTGCCAGCAGGCTCGCAACCACAGATTACAATGAGCAGTTCTTC
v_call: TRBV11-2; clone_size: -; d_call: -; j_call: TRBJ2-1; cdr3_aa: CASSPGLSYNEQFF; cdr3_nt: TGTGCCAGCAGCCCGGGACTGTCATACAATGAGCAGTTCTTC
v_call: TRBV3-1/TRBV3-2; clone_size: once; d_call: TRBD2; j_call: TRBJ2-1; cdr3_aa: CASSQSGGTLFYNEQFF; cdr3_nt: TGTGCCAGCAGCCAATCGGGAGGGACGCTCTTTTACAATGAGCAGTTCTTC
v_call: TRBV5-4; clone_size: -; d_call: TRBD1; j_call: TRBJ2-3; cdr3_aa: CASSLPLSRDRDTDTQYF; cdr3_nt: TGTGCCAGCAGCCTCCCTCTAAGCCGCGACAGGGACACAGATACGCAGTATTTT
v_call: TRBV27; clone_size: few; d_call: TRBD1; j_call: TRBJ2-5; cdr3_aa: CASTRQGTVGETQYF; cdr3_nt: TGTGCCAGCACCAGGCAAGGGACAGTGGGGGAGACCCAGTACTTC
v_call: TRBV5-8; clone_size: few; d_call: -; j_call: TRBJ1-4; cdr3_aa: CASSLAPEWGINEKLFF; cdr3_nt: TGTGCCAGCAGCTTGGCTCCGGAATGGGGCATAAATGAAAAACTGTTTTTT
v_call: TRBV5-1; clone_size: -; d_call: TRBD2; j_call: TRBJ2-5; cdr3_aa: CASSFRAPSGTRKETQYF; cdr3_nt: TGCGCCAGCAGCTTTCGCGCTCCCTCCGGGACTAGGAAAGAGACCCAGTACTTC
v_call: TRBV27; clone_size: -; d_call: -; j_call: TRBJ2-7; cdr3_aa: CASSLTGSGYEQYF; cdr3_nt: TGTGCCAGCAGTCTCACGGGGTCGGGCTACGAGCAGTACTTC
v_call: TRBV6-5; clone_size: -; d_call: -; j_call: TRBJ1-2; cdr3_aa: CASSDSPFYGYTF; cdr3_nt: TGTGCCAGCAGTGACTCCCCTTTTTATGGCTACACCTTC
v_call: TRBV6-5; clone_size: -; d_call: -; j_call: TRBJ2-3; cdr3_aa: CASRYSAGISTDTQYF; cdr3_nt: TGTGCCAGCAGATACTCCGCCGGGATCAGCACAGATACGCAGTATTTT
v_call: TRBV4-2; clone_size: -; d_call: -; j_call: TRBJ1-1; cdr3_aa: CASSQLGETTEAFF; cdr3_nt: TGTGCCAGCAGCCAACTAGGGGAAACCACTGAAGCTTTCTTT
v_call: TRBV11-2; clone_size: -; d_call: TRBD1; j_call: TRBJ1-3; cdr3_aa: CASSHGTGVGTIYF; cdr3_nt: TGTGCCAGCAGCCATGGGACAGGGGTAGGCACCATATATTTT